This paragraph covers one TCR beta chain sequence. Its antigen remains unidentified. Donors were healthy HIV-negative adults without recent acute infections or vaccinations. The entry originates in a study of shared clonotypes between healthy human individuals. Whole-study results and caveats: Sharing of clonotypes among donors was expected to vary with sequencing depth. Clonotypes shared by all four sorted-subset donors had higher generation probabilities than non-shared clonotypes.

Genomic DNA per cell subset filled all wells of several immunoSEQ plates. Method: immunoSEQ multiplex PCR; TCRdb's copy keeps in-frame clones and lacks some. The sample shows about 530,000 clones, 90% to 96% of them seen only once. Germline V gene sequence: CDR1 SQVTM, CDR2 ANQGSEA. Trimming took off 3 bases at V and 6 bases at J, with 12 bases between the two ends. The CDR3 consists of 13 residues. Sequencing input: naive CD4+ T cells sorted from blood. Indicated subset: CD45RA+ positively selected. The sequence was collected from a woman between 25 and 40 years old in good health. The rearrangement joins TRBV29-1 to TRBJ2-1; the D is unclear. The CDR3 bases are TGCAGCGTTGACCTCCTAGTAAGCAATGAGCAGTTCTTC. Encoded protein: CSVDLLVSNEQFF.